This is a list of T cell receptor beta chains from one sample in a study of blood T cells in healthy people across ages. From the 5' RACE reads, TCRdb called clonotypes with MiXCR, one entry per CDR3 protein. The profile shows 870,000 or so distinct CDR3 sequences, under 35% of them singletons. The sample consisted of blood. All receptors derive from a woman aged 80 or over in good health. Each CDR3 is given with its conserved first and last residue. D genes are given only for firm matches. Not every row has a clone size; where given, it reads once, few, many or a size class.

size,J,D,V,CDR3,DNA
once,TRBJ1-3,TRBD1,TRBV11-2,CASRRTGASGNTIYF,TGTGCCAGCAGGCGGACAGGGGCCTCTGGAAACACCATATATTTT
NA,TRBJ2-3,TRBD1,TRBV27,CASRPLQGQGRDTQYF,TGTGCCAGCAGACCCCTACAGGGACAGGGGAGGGATACGCAGTATTTT
NA,TRBJ2-7,NA,TRBV7-2,CARSLGGAKAYEQYF,TGTGCCCGCAGCTTAGGGGGGGCCAAAGCCTACGAGCAGTACTTC
few,TRBJ1-2,NA,TRBV6-2/TRBV6-3,CASNDRAIYGYTF,TGTGCCAGCAACGATAGGGCAATCTATGGCTACACCTTC
few,TRBJ2-1,TRBD1,TRBV7-7,CASSKWTGESNEQFF,TGTGCTAGCAGCAAATGGACAGGGGAGAGCAATGAGCAGTTCTTC
NA,TRBJ1-4,NA,TRBV12-3/TRBV12-4,CASTDVPRNEKLFF,TGTGCCAGCACCGATGTCCCGCGTAATGAAAAACTGTTTTTT
few,TRBJ1-4,NA,TRBV19,CASSSALGTYVFF,TGTGCCAGTAGTTCCGCCCTCGGGACATATGTGTTTTTT
many,TRBJ2-1,TRBD1,TRBV7-9,CASSLLRTGGLNEQFF,TGTGCCAGCAGCTTACTTCGGACAGGGGGCCTCAATGAGCAGTTCTTC
few,TRBJ1-1,NA,TRBV6-2/TRBV6-3,CASSYSDLLPAFF,TGTGCCAGCAGTTACTCGGACCTCTTACCGGCTTTCTTT
many,TRBJ2-7,NA,TRBV6-2/TRBV6-3,CASCRAGKVYEQYF,TGTGCCAGCTGCAGGGCAGGGAAGGTCTACGAGCAGTACTTC